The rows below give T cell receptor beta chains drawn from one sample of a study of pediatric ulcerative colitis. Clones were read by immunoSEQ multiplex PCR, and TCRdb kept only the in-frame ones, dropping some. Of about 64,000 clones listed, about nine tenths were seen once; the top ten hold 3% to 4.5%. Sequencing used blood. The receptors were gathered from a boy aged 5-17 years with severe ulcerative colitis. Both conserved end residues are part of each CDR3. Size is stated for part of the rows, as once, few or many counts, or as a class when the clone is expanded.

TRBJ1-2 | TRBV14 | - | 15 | CASSQEGQGGNGYTF
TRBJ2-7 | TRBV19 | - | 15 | CASSIVGVGSYEQYF
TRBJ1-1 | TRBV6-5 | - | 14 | CASRDTILNTEAFF
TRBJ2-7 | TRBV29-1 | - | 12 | CSVEDPTGEQYF
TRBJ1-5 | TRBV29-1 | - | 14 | CSAYRPGSNQPQHF
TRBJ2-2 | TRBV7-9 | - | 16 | CASSLVLDRSGGELFF
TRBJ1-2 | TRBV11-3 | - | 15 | CASSSGQPGDYGYTF
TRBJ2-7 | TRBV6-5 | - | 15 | CASSYSGTGGHEQYF
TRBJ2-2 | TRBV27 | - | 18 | CASSTDLRTGSNTGELFF
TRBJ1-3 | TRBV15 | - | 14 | CATSSRDTGNTIYF
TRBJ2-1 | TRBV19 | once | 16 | CASRAVWGGPYNEQFF
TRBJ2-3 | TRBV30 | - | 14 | CAWMWASGLDTQYF
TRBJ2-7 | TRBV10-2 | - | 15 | CASRNLAGGTYEQYF
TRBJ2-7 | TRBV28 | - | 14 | CASRKTGGSYEQYF
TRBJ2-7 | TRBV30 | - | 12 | CAWTGTGREQYF
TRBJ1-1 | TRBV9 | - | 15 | CASSPVGTDATEAFF
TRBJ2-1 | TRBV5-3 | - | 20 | CARSLALAGAADSSYNEQFF